This record covers a single T cell receptor beta chain. Its antigen is still unknown. TCRdb reprocessed the reads via MiXCR and lists one record per CDR3 protein. The table records roughly 340,000 distinct CDR3 sequences, 25% to 30% of them present only once. The data are from a study of T cell repertoires in cytomegalovirus infection. Study information: It was recently identified HLA-C-restricted and well-studied HLA-B-restricted CMV epitopes that the study used.

Whole-study results and caveats: CMV-specific TCR beta clonotypes restricted by HLA-C dominated the ex vivo response. Accumulated public TCR beta family frequency recognized individuals carrying CMV together with the relevant HLA.

This CDR3 is 14 amino acids long. The V gene's germline CDR1 is MDHEN and CDR2 SYDVKM. V was clipped by 4 bases and J by 3 bases, with 12 bases between them. This receptor was taken from a human donor in good health (CMV status not recorded). Some clones in this sample may be carry-over from other donors' samples. This chain connects TRBV28 to TRBJ1-1; TRBD1 might be the D (5 bases). The sequences come from cultured PBMCs, collected from culture after CMV antigen stimulation. The CDR3 is CASSSPGEYTEAFF. As DNA, the CDR3 is TGTGCCAGCAGTTCCCCGGGGGAGTACACTGAAGCTTTCTTT. Based on the CDR3 plus reference TRBV28 and TRBJ1-1, the full variable domain is DVKVTQSSRYLVKRTGEKVFLECVQDMDHENMFWYRQDPGLGLRLIYFSYDVKMKEKGDIPEGYSVSREKKERFSLILESASTNQTSMYLCASSSPGEYTEAFFGQGTRLTVV.